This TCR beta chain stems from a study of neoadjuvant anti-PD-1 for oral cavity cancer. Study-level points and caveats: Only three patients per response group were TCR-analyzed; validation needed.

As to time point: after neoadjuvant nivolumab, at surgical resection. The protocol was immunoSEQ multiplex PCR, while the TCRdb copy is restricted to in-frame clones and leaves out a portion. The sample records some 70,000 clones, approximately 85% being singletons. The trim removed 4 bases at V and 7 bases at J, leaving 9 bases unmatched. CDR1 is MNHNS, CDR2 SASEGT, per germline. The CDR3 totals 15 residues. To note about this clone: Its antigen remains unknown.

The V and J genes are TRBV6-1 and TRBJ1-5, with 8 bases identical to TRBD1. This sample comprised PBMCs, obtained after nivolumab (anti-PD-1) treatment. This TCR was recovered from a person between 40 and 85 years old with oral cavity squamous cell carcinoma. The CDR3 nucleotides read TGTGCCAGCAGTGCTGCAGGGGGCGCGGAGCAGCCCCAGCATTTT. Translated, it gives CASSAAGGAEQPQHF.